This record concerns one T cell receptor (beta chain) sequence. Antigen: not known. Germline V lookup: CDR1 ENHRY, CDR2 SYGVKD. The CDR3 sequence is 14 residues long. Deletions cut 3 bases from V and 1 base from J, with 9 bases between. The sample belongs to a study of cytomegalovirus exposure and HLA in healthy donors. Study conclusions and caveats: Specificity for CMV antigens was confirmed in vitro for a few of the CMV-associated chains. A later analysis found first-cohort TCR clusters tended to co-occur in the 90 to 150 validation repertoires. Across donors, most TCRs were seen rarely, yet some public ones were widespread.

The data were produced by immunoSEQ multiplex PCR, yet TCRdb's version contains in-frame clones alone and is incomplete. Seen here are more than 110,000 clones, 94% observed once, and the top ten hold approximately 2%. This receptor was obtained from a man aged 18 to 29 in good health and CMV-seropositive. The chain carries TRBV10-3 and TRBJ1-1; the D is unclear. Sequencing was done on a sample of PBMCs. The CDR3 is CAISDANRNTEAFF. Written as DNA, the CDR3 is TGTGCCATCAGTGATGCGAACAGGAACACTGAAGCTTTCTTT.